This passage covers 9 T cell receptor beta chains from one sample sequenced in a study of cytomegalovirus exposure and HLA in healthy donors. Primers included in the PCR were 60 Vbeta and 13 Jbeta primers. The method was immunoSEQ multiplex PCR; TCRdb's version includes in-frame clones alone and lacks a portion of them. The table has under 200,000 clones, approximately 77% seen once. Sequenced material: PBMCs. These receptors originate from a middle-aged man in good health and CMV-seropositive.

This chain uses TRBV27 with TRBJ2-1; TRBD2 agrees at 9 bases. Trimming removed 7 bases from V and 2 bases from J; junction bases left unmatched: 9. Germline lookup yields CDR1 MNHEY and CDR2 SMNVEV (reference sequence). The CDR3 has 16 residues. DNA for the CDR3: TGTGCCAGCACCTGGGGCGGGGGGGACACCTACAATGAGCAGTTCTTC. It specifies CASTWGGGDTYNEQFF.

There are a few counts of this clone. The chain is built from TRBV4-2 and TRBJ1-6; D is ambiguous. The germline CDR1 and CDR2 sequences are LGHNA and YNFKEQ. The CDR3 is made up of 12 amino acids. Between the trimmed V and J ends, which lost 0 bases and 14 bases, there was a span of 8 bases. CDR3 nucleotide sequence: TGTGCCAGCAGCCAAGAAGGTCAGGCCCTCCACTTT. The encoded protein is CASSQEGQALHF.

This clone was seen a handful of times. The chain recombines TRBV5-6 with TRBJ1-5; perhaps TRBD1 as D (5 bases). Germline loops: CDR1 SGHDT, CDR2 YYEEEE. CDR3 size: 14 residues. Trimming left V 7 bases short and J 6 bases short, with 17 bases between. This chain's CDR3 is CASAMGPKSQPQHF. CDR3 in DNA: TGTGCCAGCGCTATGGGGCCTAAAAGTCAGCCCCAGCATTTT. The whole variable domain, remainder taken from reference TRBV5-6 and TRBJ1-5, is DAGVTQSPTHLIKTRGQQVTLRCSPKSGHDTVSWYQQALGQGPQFIFQYYEEEERQRGNFPDRFSGHQFPNYSSELNVNALLLGDSALYLCASAMGPKSQPQHFGDGTRLSIL.

This chain joins TRBV5-6 and TRBJ2-5; TRBD2 matches at 15 bases. J gave up 4 bases and V 4 bases, and 2 bases lay outside the gene matches. The CDR3 consists of 15 residues. Germline V gene data show CDR1 as SGHDT and CDR2 as YYEEEE. Here the CDR3 reads CASSRGLAGGETQYF. The CDR3 DNA reads TGTGCCAGCAGCCGGGGACTAGCGGGGGGAGAGACCCAGTACTTC.

The J gene is TRBJ2-7, the V gene TRBV10-3; D perhaps matches TRBD1 (8 bases). The CDR3 covers 13 residues. The germline V gene encodes CDR1 ENHRY and CDR2 SYGVKD. The V gene lost 6 bases and the J gene lost 6 bases, with 15 bases spanning the gap. The CDR3 nucleotides read TGTGCCATCAGAGCGGACAGGGAGGGCGAGCAGTACTTC. Translated: CAIRADREGEQYF.

This clone has just one count. This chain uses TRBV5-1 with TRBJ2-1, with D maybe TRBD1 (5 bases). The CDR3 has 13 residues. Trimming pared 0 bases from V and 7 bases from J, leaving 8 bases between. The germline CDR1 and CDR2 sequences are SGHRS and YFSETQ. CDR3 coding DNA: TGCGCCAGCAGCTTGGGGACACTGAATGAGCAGTTCTTC. Residues: CASSLGTLNEQFF.

This chain uses TRBV6-5 with TRBJ2-7, with TRBD1 identical over 9 bases. The germline gives CDR1 MNHEY, CDR2 SVGAGI. This CDR3 is 12 amino acids long. V was clipped by 11 bases and J by 6 bases; unmatched bases: 8. As DNA, the CDR3 is TGTGCCGTCGGACAGGGGTTCGGCGAGCAGTACTTC. Translated, it gives CAVGQGFGEQYF.

This clone was found once. This CDR3 is CASSSDLGTEAFF. For the CDR3, the DNA is TGCGCCAGCAGCTCGGACTTGGGGACTGAAGCTTTCTTT. This chain joins TRBV5-1 and TRBJ1-1; D is undetermined. Looked up from germline, CDR1 is SGHRS and CDR2 is YFSETQ. The V end was cut by 3 bases, the J end by 5 bases, with 11 bases between. The CDR3 extends over 13 amino acids. Combining the CDR3 with reference TRBV5-1 and TRBJ1-1 gives the whole variable domain KAGVTQTPRYLIKTRGQQVTLSCSPISGHRSVSWYQQTPGQGLQFLFEYFSETQRNKGNFPGRFSGRQFSNSRSEMNVSTLELGDSALYLCASSSDLGTEAFFGQGTRLTVV.

The chain is built from TRBV10-3 and TRBJ2-7; 11 bases map to TRBD1. In germline, CDR1 is ENHRY, CDR2 SYGVKD. The CDR3 is 15 amino acids. J gave up 5 bases and V 1 base, and 4 bases lay outside the gene matches. This CDR3 is CAISEFGQGAHEQYF. CDR3 coding DNA: TGTGCCATCAGTGAGTTCGGACAGGGGGCACACGAGCAGTACTTC.